This T cell receptor (beta chain) was sequenced for a study of vaccination and CD4 T cells after COVID-19. The wider study: Sampling after COVID took place at a median of around 110 days (range 35 to 161) following diagnosis. Cellular stimulation was performed using overlapping spike peptides derived from SARS-CoV-2, HCoV-NL63, HCoV-OC43 and HCoV-229E.

On this clonotype: Its antigen remains unidentified.

Trimming cost V 7 bases and J 0 bases, with 8 bases left between them. The germline V gene encodes CDR1 KGHDR and CDR2 SFDVKD. The CDR3 spans 13 residues. General study findings and limits: Median SARS-CoV-2-reactive clonotypes rose from approximately 21 to 40, not significantly.

An Oncomine TCR Beta short-read assay was used to sequence the DNA from cultured CD4+ T cells. TCRdb passed the PCR reads through MiXCR, listing each CDR3 protein once. The data show 15,000 to 20,000 distinct CDR3 sequences, around 40% seen once. The treatment was: approximately nine-day PBMC culture with coronavirus spike peptide pools or control peptides (ViraFEST assay). Sequenced here: CD4+ T cells from blood, cultured in vitro, sampled before SARS-CoV-2 vaccination. The rearrangement uses TRBV24-1 and TRBJ1-1; D is undetermined. The receptor was isolated from a human donor who received a COVID-19 vaccine. The CDR3, as DNA: TGTGCCACCAGGGACGGCCTGAACACTGAAGCTTTCTTT. As protein: CATRDGLNTEAFF.